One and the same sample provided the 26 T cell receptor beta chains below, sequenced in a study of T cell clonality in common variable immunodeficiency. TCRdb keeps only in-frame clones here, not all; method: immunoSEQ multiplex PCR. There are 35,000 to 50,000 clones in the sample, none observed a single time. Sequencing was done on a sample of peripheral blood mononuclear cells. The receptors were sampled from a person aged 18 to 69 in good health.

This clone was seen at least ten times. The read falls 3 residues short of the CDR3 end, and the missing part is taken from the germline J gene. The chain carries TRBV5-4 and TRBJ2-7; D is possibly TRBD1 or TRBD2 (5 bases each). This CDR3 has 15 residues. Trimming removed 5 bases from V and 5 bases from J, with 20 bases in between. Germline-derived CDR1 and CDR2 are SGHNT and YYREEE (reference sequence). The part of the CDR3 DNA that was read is TGTGCCAGCAGTCCCCCTGCCAGGGAGCCCCACGAG. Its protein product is CASSPPAREPHE. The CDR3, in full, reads CASSPPAREPHEQYF.

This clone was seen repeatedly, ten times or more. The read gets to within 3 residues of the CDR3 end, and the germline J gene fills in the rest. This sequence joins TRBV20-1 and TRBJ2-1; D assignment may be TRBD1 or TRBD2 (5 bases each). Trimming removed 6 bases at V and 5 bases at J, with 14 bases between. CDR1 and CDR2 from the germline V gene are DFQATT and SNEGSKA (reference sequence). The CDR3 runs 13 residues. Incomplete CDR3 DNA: TGCAGTGCCGTGAGGGGTTTCGACAATGAG. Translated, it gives CSAVRGFDNE. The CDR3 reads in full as CSAVRGFDNEQFF.

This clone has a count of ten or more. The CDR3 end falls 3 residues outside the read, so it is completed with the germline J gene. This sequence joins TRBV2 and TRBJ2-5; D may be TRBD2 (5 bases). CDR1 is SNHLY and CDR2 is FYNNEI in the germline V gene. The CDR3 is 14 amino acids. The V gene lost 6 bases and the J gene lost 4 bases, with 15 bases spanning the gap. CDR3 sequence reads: CASSKGQAGETQYF. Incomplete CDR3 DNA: TGTGCCAGCAGCAAAGGGCAGGCGGGAGAGACC.

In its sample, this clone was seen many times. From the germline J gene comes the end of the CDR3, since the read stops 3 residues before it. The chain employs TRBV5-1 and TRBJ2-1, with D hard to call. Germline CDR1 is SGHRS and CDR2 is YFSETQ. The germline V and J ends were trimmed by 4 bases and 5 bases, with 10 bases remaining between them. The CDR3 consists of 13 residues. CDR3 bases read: TGCGCCAGCAGCCAAATTGTAGACAATGAG. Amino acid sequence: CASSQIVDNE. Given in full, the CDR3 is CASSQIVDNEQFF.

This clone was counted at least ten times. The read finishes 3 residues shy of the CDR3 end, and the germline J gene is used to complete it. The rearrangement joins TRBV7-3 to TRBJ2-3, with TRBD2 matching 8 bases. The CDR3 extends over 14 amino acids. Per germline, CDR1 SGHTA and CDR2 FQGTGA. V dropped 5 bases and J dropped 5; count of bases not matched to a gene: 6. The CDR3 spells CASSRFGGVDTQYF. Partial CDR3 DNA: TGTGCCAGCAGCCGCTTCGGGGGGGTAGATACG.

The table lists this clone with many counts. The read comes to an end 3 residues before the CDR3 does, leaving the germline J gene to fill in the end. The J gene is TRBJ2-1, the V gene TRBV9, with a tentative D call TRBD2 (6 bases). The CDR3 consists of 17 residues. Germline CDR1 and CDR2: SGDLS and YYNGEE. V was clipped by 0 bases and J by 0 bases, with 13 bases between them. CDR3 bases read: TGTGCCAGCAGCGTAGAGGCGGGAATGAGCTCCTACAATGAG. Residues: CASSVEAGMSSYNE. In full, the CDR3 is CASSVEAGMSSYNEQFF. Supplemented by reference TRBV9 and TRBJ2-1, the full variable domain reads DSGVTQTPKHLITATGQRVTLRCSPRSGDLSVYWYQQSLDQGLQFLIQYYNGEERAKGNILERFSAQQFPDLHSELNLSSLELGDSALYFCASSVEAGMSSYNEQFFGPGTRLTVL.

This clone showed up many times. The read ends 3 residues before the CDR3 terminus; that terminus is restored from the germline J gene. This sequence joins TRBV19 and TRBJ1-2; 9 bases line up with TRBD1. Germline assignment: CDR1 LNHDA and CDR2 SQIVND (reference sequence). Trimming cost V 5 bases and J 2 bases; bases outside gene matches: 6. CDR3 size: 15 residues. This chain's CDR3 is CASSLQGAQNYGYTF. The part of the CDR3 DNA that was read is TGTGCCAGTAGTCTACAGGGGGCGCAGAACTATGGC.

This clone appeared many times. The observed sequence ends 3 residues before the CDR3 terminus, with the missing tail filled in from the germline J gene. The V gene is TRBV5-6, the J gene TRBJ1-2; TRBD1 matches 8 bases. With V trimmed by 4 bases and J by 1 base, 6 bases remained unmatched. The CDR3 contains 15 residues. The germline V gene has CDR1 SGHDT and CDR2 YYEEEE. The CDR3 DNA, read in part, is TGTGCCAGCAGCCGGGGGGACAGGTTTAACTATGGC. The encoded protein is CASSRGDRFNYG. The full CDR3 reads CASSRGDRFNYGYTF.

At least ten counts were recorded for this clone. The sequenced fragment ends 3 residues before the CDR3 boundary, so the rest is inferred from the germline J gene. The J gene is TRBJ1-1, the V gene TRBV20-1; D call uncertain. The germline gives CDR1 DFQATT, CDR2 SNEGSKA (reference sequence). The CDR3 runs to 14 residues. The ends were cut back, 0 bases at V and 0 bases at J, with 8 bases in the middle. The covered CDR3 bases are TGCAGTGCTAGAGATGGCTCCGTGAACACTGAA. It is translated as CSARDGSVNTE. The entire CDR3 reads CSARDGSVNTEAFF.

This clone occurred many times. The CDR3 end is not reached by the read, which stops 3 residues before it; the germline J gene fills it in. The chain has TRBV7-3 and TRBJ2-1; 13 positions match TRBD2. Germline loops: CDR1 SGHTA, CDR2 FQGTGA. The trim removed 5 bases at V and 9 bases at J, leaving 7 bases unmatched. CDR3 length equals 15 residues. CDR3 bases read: TGTGCCAGCAGCCCCGGGACTAGCGGGAATACTGAG. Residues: CASSPGTSGNTE. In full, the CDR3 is CASSPGTSGNTEQFF.

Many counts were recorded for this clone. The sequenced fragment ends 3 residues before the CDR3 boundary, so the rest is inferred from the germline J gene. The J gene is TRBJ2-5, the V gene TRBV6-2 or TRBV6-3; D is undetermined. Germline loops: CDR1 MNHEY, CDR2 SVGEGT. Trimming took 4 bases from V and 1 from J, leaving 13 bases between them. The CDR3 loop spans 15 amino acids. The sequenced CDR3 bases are TGTGCCAGCAGTTCCCTTTCAGCGCCCCAAGAGACC. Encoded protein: CASSSLSAPQET. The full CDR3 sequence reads CASSSLSAPQETQYF.

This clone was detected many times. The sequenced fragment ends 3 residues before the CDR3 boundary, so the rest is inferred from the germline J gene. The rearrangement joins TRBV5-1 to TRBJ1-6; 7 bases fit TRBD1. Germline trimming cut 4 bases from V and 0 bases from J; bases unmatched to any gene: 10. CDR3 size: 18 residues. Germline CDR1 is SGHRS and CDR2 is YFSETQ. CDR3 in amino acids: CASSAPPGQSSYNSPLHF. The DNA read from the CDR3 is TGCGCCAGCAGCGCACCACCGGGACAGAGCTCCTATAATTCACCC.

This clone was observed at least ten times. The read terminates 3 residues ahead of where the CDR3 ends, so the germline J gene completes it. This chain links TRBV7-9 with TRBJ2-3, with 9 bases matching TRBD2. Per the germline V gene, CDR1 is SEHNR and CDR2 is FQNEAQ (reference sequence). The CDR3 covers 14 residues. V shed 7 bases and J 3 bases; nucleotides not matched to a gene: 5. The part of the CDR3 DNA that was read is TGTGCCAGCACCCGGGCGGGAGGGACAGATACG. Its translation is CASTRAGGTDT. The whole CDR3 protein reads CASTRAGGTDTQYF.

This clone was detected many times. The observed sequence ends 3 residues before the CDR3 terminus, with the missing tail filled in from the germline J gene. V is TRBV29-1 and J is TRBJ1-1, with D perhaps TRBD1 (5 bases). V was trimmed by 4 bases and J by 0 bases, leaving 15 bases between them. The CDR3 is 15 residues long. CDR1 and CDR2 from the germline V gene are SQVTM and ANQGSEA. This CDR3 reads CSVVGWGEMNTEAFF. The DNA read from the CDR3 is TGCAGCGTTGTGGGGTGGGGGGAGATGAACACTGAA.

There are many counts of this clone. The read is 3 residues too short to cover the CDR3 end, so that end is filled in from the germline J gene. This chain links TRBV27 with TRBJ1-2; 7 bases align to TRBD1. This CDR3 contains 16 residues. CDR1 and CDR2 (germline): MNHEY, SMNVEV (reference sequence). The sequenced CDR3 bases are TGTGCCAGCAGTTCCCTCGAGACAGGGAGGTGGGACGGC. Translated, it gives CASSSLETGRWDG. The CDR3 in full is CASSSLETGRWDGYTF.

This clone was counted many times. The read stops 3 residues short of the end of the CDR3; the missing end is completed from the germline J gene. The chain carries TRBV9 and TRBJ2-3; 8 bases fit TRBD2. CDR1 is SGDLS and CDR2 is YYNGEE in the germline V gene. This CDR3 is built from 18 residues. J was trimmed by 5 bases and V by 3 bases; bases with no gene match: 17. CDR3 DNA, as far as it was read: TGTGCCAGCAGCGCCCGGGGGACTAGTACTTTCCTCGTAGATACG. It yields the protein CASSARGTSTFLVDT. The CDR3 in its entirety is CASSARGTSTFLVDTQYF.

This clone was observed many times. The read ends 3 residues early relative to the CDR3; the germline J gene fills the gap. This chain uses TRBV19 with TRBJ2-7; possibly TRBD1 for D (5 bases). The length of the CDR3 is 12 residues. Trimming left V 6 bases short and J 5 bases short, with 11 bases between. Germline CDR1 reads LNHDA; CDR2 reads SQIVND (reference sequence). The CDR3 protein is CASRYRKNEQYF. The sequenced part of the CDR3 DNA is TGTGCCAGTAGATACAGGAAGAACGAG.

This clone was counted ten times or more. Incomplete CDR3 DNA: TGTGCCAGCAGACAGAACACTGAA. Translation gives CASRQNTE. The entire CDR3 sequence reads CASRQNTEAFF. The V call is TRBV11-2, the J call TRBJ1-1, with unresolved D. The CDR3 end is not reached by the read, which stops 3 residues before it; the germline J gene fills it in. Looked up from germline, CDR1 is SGHAT and CDR2 is FQNNGV. The CDR3 length is 11 residues. Trimming took off 6 bases at V and 1 base at J, with 3 bases between the two ends.

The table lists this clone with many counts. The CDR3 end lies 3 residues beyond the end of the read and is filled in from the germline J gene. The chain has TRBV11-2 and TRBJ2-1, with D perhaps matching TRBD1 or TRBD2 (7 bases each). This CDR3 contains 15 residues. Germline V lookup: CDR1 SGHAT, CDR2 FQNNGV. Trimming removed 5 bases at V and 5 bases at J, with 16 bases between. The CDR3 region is CASSEGGGGNNEQFF. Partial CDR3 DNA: TGTGCCAGCAGCGAAGGGGGAGGGGGCAACAATGAG.

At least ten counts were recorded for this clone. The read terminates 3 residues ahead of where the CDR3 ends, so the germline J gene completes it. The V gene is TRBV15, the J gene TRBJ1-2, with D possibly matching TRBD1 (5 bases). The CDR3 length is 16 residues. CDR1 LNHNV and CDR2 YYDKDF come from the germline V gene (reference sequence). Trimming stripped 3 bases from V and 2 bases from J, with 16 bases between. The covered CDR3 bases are TGTGCCACCAGCAGGGAGTGGGGCACGAGAAACTATGGC. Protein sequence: CATSREWGTRNYG. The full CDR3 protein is CATSREWGTRNYGYTF.

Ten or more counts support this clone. CDR3 DNA (partial): TGTGCCAGCAGCAACCCGGGACAGGGCTTTAATGAG. Translating gives CASSNPGQGFNE. The complete CDR3 reads CASSNPGQGFNEQFF. This rearrangement joins TRBV7-3 to TRBJ2-1; 9 positions match TRBD1. The read halts 3 residues ahead of the CDR3 end, with the missing end drawn from the germline J gene. V dropped 5 bases and J dropped 7; count of bases not matched to a gene: 9. The CDR3 consists of 15 residues. CDR1 is SGHTA and CDR2 is FQGTGA in the germline V gene.

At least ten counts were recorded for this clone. CDR3 bases read: TGTGCCAGTAGTACCGACAGCCGCACAGATACG. Protein product: CASSTDSRTDT. The whole CDR3 protein is CASSTDSRTDTQYF. The chain carries TRBV19 and TRBJ2-3; D perhaps matches TRBD1 (5 bases). With the read ending 3 residues before the CDR3 end, the germline J gene is used to fill in that end. CDR1 and CDR2 (germline): LNHDA, SQIVND (reference sequence). V lost 4 bases, J lost 1 base, and 9 bases lay in between. CDR3 length equals 14 residues.

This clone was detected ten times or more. CDR3 amino acids: CASRGQGAIGELFF. The CDR3 DNA, read in part, is TGTGCCAGCAGGGGGCAGGGGGCTATTGGGGAG. The chain combines TRBV2 with TRBJ2-2; 8 bases agree with TRBD1. The read terminates 3 residues before the CDR3 end, so the remaining end is supplied by the germline J gene. The trim removed 6 bases at V and 8 bases at J, leaving 8 bases unmatched. The CDR3 extends over 14 amino acids. Germline assignment: CDR1 SNHLY and CDR2 FYNNEI. The full variable domain, rest sourced from reference TRBV2 and TRBJ2-2, is EPEVTQTPSHQVTQMGQEVILRCVPISNHLYFYWYRQILGQKVEFLVSFYNNEISEKSEIFDDQFSVERPDGSNFTLKIRSTKLEDSAMYFCASRGQGAIGELFFGEGSRLTVL.

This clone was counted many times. The CDR3 is CASRNAGQGERELFF. The part of the CDR3 DNA that was read is TGCGCCAGCAGAAACGCGGGACAGGGGGAACGGGAG. V and J are TRBV5-1 and TRBJ2-2; 11 nucleotides line up with TRBD1. Read coverage stops 3 residues before the CDR3 terminus; the germline J gene supplies the remainder. CDR1 SGHRS and CDR2 YFSETQ come from the germline V gene. The CDR3 sequence is 15 residues long. V shed 5 bases and J 9 bases; nucleotides not matched to a gene: 9.

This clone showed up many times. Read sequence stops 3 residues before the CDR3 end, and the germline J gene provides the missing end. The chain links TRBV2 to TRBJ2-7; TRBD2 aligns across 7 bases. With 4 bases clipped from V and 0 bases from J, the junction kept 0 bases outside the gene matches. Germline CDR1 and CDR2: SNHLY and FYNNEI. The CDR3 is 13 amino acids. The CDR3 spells CASSGDYSYEQYF. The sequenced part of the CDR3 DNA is TGTGCCAGCAGTGGGGACTACTCCTACGAG. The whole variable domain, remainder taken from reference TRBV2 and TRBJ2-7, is EPEVTQTPSHQVTQMGQEVILRCVPISNHLYFYWYRQILGQKVEFLVSFYNNEISEKSEIFDDQFSVERPDGSNFTLKIRSTKLEDSAMYFCASSGDYSYEQYFGPGTRLTVT.

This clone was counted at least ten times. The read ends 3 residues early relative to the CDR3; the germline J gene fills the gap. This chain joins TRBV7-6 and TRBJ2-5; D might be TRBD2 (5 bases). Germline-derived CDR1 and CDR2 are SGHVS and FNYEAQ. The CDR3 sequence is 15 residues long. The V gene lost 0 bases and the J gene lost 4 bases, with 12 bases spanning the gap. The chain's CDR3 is CASSLAATTGETQYF. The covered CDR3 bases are TGTGCCAGCAGCTTAGCAGCGACTACCGGAGAGACC.